This T cell receptor (beta chain) originates from a study of Tregs in tolerant kidney transplant recipients. Findings of the study overall: Few patients were studied, so findings need validation in larger groups. Tregs expanded with activated donor B cells seemed most donor-specific.

Assay used: immunoSEQ multiplex PCR; TCRdb lists only in-frame clones, some missing. The sample carries 50,000 to 80,000 clones, less than 98% recorded once. Details on this clone: Its antigen is undetermined.

This TCR was recovered from a human donor who received a combined kidney and bone marrow transplant. The sample here was Tregs from blood, taken before the transplant.

The CDR3 reads CAMGWGPSYEQYF. The CDR3 coding sequence is TGTGCCATGGGGTGGGGGCCCAGCTACGAGCAGTACTTC. The rearrangement joins TRBV10-3 to TRBJ2-7, with D perhaps matching TRBD1 (6 bases). This CDR3 comprises 13 residues. From germline, CDR1 is ENHRY and CDR2 SYGVKD. Trimming shortened V by 9 bases and J by 3 bases, and 15 bases separated the two germline ends.